This TCR beta chain was sequenced during a study of regulatory T cells in long-lasting Graves disease. Whole-study context: Newly diagnosed Graves' patients took antithyroid drugs under 3 months.

HTBI primers from iRepertoire and Arm-PCR of CDR3 regions yielded the TCR beta libraries. A single record per CDR3 protein comes from TCRdb applying MiXCR to the multiplex PCR reads. The sample has about 620,000 distinct CDR3 sequences; approximately 15% are singletons. The time point: newly diagnosed GD, antithyroid drugs for less than 3 months. The TCR library was made from RNA that had been extracted from PBMCs in TRIzol. In its sample, this clonotype was seen many times. The germline gives CDR1 MDHEN, CDR2 SYDVKM. There are 16 residues in the CDR3. V lost 8 bases and J 4 bases, leaving 21 bases between the germline ends. This sample was shared with a second study, whose subject was T cells in Graves' hyperthyroidism and ophthalmopathy. Turning to that study: A first-round RT-PCR of the TCR CDR3 used the HTBI primer set. A model of 13 V-J features distinguished ophthalmopathy from stable hyperthyroidism.

The source was peripheral blood mononuclear cells (PBMCs), collected at new diagnosis, from a patient treated with antithyroid drugs. The source is a woman aged 30 to 39 with Graves disease. The rearrangement uses TRBV28 and TRBJ2-1, with a possible D match to TRBD2 (5 bases). CDR3 in amino acids: CASREESGRGYNEQFF. The DNA for the CDR3 is TGTGCCAGCCGCGAGGAAAGCGGAAGAGGGTACAATGAGCAGTTCTTC.